Below are 23 T cell receptor beta chains sequenced from a single sample in a study of OX40 agonist ivuxolimab in advanced cancers. Only in-frame clones appear in the TCRdb table, and some are missing; sequencing was by immunoSEQ multiplex PCR. The sample yields about 54,000 clones, 84% seen once. Material: CD4+ or CD8+ T cells sorted from blood, obtained in a trial of the OX40 agonist ivuxolimab. These receptors originate from an adult with an advanced solid tumor such as melanoma, head and neck, liver or kidney cancer.

This clone was detected only a few times. V usage is TRBV6-6 and J usage is TRBJ2-1; TRBD2 aligns across 7 bases. This CDR3 has 15 residues. CDR1 and CDR2 (germline): MNHNY, SVGAGI (reference sequence). After removal of 6 bases from V and 5 bases from J, the junction contained 10 bases not matched to a gene. CDR3 bases: TGTGCCAGCAGACGATACCGGGACTACAACAATGAGCAGTTCTTC. It codes for CASRRYRDYNNEQFF.

The chain uses TRBV4-1 and TRBJ2-4, with D unclear. Germline assignment: CDR1 MGHRA and CDR2 YSYEKL. Trimming took 0 bases from V and 11 from J, leaving 11 bases between them. The CDR3 length is 13 residues. In nucleotides, the CDR3 is TGCGCCAGCAGCCAAGATCCGTCGAGTTTTCAGTACTTC. This gives the protein CASSQDPSSFQYF.

The rearrangement uses TRBV5-6 and TRBJ2-1, with 8 positions matching TRBD1. There are 16 residues in the CDR3. With V trimmed by 2 bases and J by 2 bases, 6 bases remained unmatched. CDR1 and CDR2 from the germline V gene are SGHDT and YYEEEE. The CDR3 nucleotides are TGTGCCAGCAGCTTCCCGGGACAGGTTACCTACAATGAGCAGTTCTTC. This gives the protein CASSFPGQVTYNEQFF.

The rearrangement joins TRBV2 to TRBJ2-5; 7 nucleotides agree with TRBD2. The CDR3 spans 14 residues. Looked up from germline, CDR1 is SNHLY and CDR2 is FYNNEI. The V segment lost 1 base and the J segment 10 bases; nucleotides outside the gene matches: 9. The CDR3 nucleotides read TGTGCCAGCAGTGAAGGGGGGGGATCAAGTGACCAGTACTTC. It encodes CASSEGGGSSDQYF.

The chain uses TRBV28 and TRBJ2-7; 9 nucleotides line up with TRBD1. The CDR3 consists of 15 residues. V lost 7 bases and J lost 2; bases outside the gene matches: 9. The germline V gene encodes CDR1 MDHEN and CDR2 SYDVKM. The CDR3 is CASTPWDRVTYEQYF. Written as DNA, the CDR3 is TGTGCCAGCACTCCGTGGGACAGGGTGACCTACGAGCAGTACTTC.

As for this clone: At one end the junction does not follow the germline gene, possibly because of a read error. The V and J genes are TRBV6-5 and TRBJ2-2; D may match TRBD1 or TRBD2 (5 bases each). The CDR3 sequence is 15 residues long. Germline V lookup: CDR1 MNHEY, CDR2 SVGAGI. CDR3 DNA sequence: TGTGCCAGCAGAAAGAGGTCAGGGATCACCGGGGAGCTGGTTTTT. The encoded protein is CASRKRSGITGELVF.

This chain joins TRBV7-3 and TRBJ2-3, with D possibly matching TRBD2 (6 bases). Per germline, CDR1 SGHTA and CDR2 FQGTGA. The CDR3 is 13 amino acids. V was clipped by 5 bases and J by 7 bases, with 13 bases between them. The CDR3 protein is CASSVDSGYTQYF. The DNA for the CDR3 is TGTGCCAGCAGCGTGGATAGCGGATATACGCAGTATTTT.

CDR3 sequence: CASSLRWGDDEQFF. The DNA of the CDR3 is TGTGCCAGCAGCTTAAGATGGGGAGACGATGAGCAGTTCTTC. This chain uses TRBV11-3 with TRBJ2-1; perhaps TRBD2 as D (5 bases). Per germline, CDR1 SGHNT and CDR2 YENEEA. CDR3 length equals 14 residues. V lost 2 bases and J lost 8, with 13 bases in between.

The chain employs TRBV6-5 and TRBJ2-7; D unclear. The germline gives CDR1 MNHEY, CDR2 SVGAGI. With 5 bases removed from V and 5 bases from J, the gap between germline ends came to 7 bases. The CDR3 is 11 residues long. The CDR3 nucleotides read TGTGCCAGCAGTGTGACGAACGAGCAGTACTTC. It yields the protein CASSVTNEQYF.

The V gene is TRBV20-1, the J gene TRBJ2-1; D is uncertain. From germline, CDR1 is DFQATT and CDR2 SNEGSKA (reference sequence). The CDR3 loop spans 11 amino acids. The CDR3 protein is CSSRTYNEQFF. The CDR3 DNA follows: TGCAGCAGCAGGACCTACAATGAGCAGTTCTTC.

This clone was seen more than once but under ten times. The chain uses TRBV7-3 and TRBJ2-1; tentatively, D is TRBD2 (5 bases). The CDR3 loop spans 16 amino acids. Germline lookup yields CDR1 SGHTA and CDR2 FQGTGA. V lost 1 base and J 4 bases, leaving 14 bases between the germline ends. The CDR3: CASSLRSRAPYNEQFF. The DNA for the CDR3 is TGTGCCAGCAGCTTAAGATCGAGGGCCCCATACAATGAGCAGTTCTTC.

The rearrangement uses TRBV11-2 and TRBJ2-7; D remains unclear. V lost 0 bases, J lost 1 base, and 7 bases lay in between. The CDR3 has 14 amino acids. Germline CDR1 reads SGHAT; CDR2 reads FQNNGV. The CDR3 nucleotides read TGTGCCAGCAGCTTAGATACTCCATCCTACGAGCAGTACTTC. Protein: CASSLDTPSYEQYF.

The chain couples TRBV18 to TRBJ1-4, with 10 bases that match TRBD1. V shed 6 bases and J 7 bases; nucleotides not matched to a gene: 8. Germline V lookup: CDR1 KGHSH, CDR2 LQKENI. The CDR3 covers 15 residues. In nucleotides, the CDR3 is TGTGCCAGCTCGCCGGGACAGGGGATAGGTGAAAAACTGTTTTTT. This encodes CASSPGQGIGEKLFF.

The genes are TRBV15 and TRBJ2-1; tentative D call: TRBD2 (6 bases). V gave up 0 bases and J gave up 6 bases, with 18 bases separating them. There are 17 residues in the CDR3. Germline V gene data show CDR1 as LNHNV and CDR2 as YYDKDF (reference sequence). Here the CDR3 DNA reads TGTGCCACCAGCAGAGACGCTTGGGGGGACGGGGGCAATGAGCAGTTCTTC. Its translation is CATSRDAWGDGGNEQFF.

This clone was detected a few times. The chain combines TRBV18 with TRBJ2-2, with TRBD1 matching 12 bases. CDR1 and CDR2 (germline): KGHSH, LQKENI. The CDR3 contains 20 residues. Trimming took 1 base from V and 6 from J; bases not matched to a gene: 15. The CDR3 region is CASSPQDRRDRGLLAGELFF. As DNA, the CDR3 is TGTGCCAGCTCACCACAGGATCGCCGGGACAGGGGGCTTCTGGCCGGGGAGCTGTTTTTT.

This chain uses TRBV5-5 with TRBJ2-3; 16 bases fit TRBD2. With V trimmed by 2 bases and J by 8 bases, 5 bases remained unmatched. Germline CDR1 and CDR2: SGHKS and YYEKEE (reference sequence). The CDR3 length is 16 residues. The CDR3 nucleotides read TGTGCCAGCAGCTTCGGGACTAGCGGGAGGGTCGCTACGCAGTATTTT. The encoded protein is CASSFGTSGRVATQYF.

This clone was counted a few times. This chain joins TRBV10-3 and TRBJ2-3; a possible D gene is TRBD1 (5 bases). CDR3 size: 16 residues. V lost 2 bases and J 1 base, leaving 13 bases between the germline ends. Per germline, CDR1 ENHRY and CDR2 SYGVKD. CDR3: CAISEVPGQRTDTQYF. Written as DNA, the CDR3 is TGTGCCATCAGTGAGGTCCCCGGACAACGCACAGATACGCAGTATTTT.

This sequence joins TRBV11-3 and TRBJ2-1, with a possible D match to TRBD2 (7 bases). CDR3 length: 14 residues. V dropped 2 bases and J dropped 9 bases, with 14 bases sitting between them. Germline CDR1 is SGHNT and CDR2 is YENEEA. CDR3 loop: CASSLMRGQSEQFF. CDR3 nucleotide sequence: TGTGCCAGCAGCTTAATGCGGGGGCAGAGTGAGCAGTTCTTC.

The V and J genes are TRBV27 and TRBJ2-1; 8 positions match TRBD2. Germline V gene sequence: CDR1 MNHEY, CDR2 SMNVEV (reference sequence). V shed 5 bases and J 4 bases; nucleotides not matched to a gene: 13. The CDR3 length is 17 residues. The CDR3 here is CASSPPGGSGRYNEQFF. CDR3 nucleotides: TGTGCCAGCAGTCCCCCGGGCGGGAGCGGGAGATACAATGAGCAGTTCTTC.

V usage is TRBV2 and J usage is TRBJ2-3; D remains unclear. The CDR3 is made up of 11 amino acids. CDR1 is SNHLY and CDR2 is FYNNEI in the germline V gene. V shed 4 bases and J shed 4 bases, with 3 bases lying between them. This CDR3 is CASSGPDTQYF. CDR3 sequence (DNA): TGTGCCAGCAGTGGACCAGATACGCAGTATTTT.

The chain links TRBV9 to TRBJ2-3; D is unresolved. The CDR3 loop spans 13 amino acids. V gave up 0 bases and J gave up 4 bases, with 6 bases separating them. Germline V gives CDR1 SGDLS, CDR2 YYNGEE. CDR3 DNA sequence: TGTGCCAGCAGCGTAGATTGGGCAGATACGCAGTATTTT. Translation gives CASSVDWADTQYF.

The chain's CDR3 is CASSLLSENQPQHF. CDR3 sequence (DNA): TGTGCCAGCAGTTTATTGTCTGAGAATCAGCCCCAGCATTTT. The chain employs TRBV28 and TRBJ1-5; D uncertain. Germline V CDR1 and CDR2: MDHEN, SYDVKM. The CDR3 has 14 amino acids. Trimming left V 1 base short and J 4 bases short, with 8 bases between.

The chain employs TRBV28 and TRBJ1-2, with D unresolved. The CDR3 length is 11 residues. Trimming took 10 bases from V and 4 from J, leaving 10 bases between them. Germline CDR1 reads MDHEN; CDR2 reads SYDVKM. CDR3 region: CAISQFYGYTF. As DNA, the CDR3 is TGTGCCATTTCACAGTTCTATGGCTACACCTTC.